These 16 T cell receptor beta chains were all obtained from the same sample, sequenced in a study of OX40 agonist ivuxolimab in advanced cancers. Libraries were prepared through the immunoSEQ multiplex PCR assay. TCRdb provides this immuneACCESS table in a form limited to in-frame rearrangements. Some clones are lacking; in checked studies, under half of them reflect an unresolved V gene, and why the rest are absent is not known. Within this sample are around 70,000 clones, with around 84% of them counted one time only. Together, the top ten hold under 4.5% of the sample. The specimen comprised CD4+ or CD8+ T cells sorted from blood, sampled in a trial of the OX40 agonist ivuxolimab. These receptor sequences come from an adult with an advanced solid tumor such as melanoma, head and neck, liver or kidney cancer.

CDR3 amino acids: CSVGDRAGTEAFF. In DNA, the CDR3 is TGCAGCGTTGGTGACAGGGCAGGCACTGAAGCTTTCTTT. The chain couples TRBV29-1 to TRBJ1-1, with 7 bases fitting TRBD1. This CDR3 region has 13 residues. V gave up 4 bases and J gave up 4 bases; unmatched junction bases: 6. The germline gives CDR1 SQVTM, CDR2 ANQGSEA. The full variable domain, with the rest looked up from reference TRBV29-1 and TRBJ1-1, is SAVISQKPSRDICQRGTSLTIQCQVDSQVTMMFWYRQQPGQSLTLIATANQGSEATYESGFVIDKFPISRPNLTFSTLTVSNMSPEDSSIYLCSVGDRAGTEAFFGQGTRLTVV.

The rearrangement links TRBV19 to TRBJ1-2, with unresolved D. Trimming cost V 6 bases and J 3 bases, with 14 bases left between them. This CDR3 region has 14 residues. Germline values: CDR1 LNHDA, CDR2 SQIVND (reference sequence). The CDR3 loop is CASRYGSLDYGYTF. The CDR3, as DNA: TGTGCCAGTAGATACGGGTCTTTGGACTATGGCTACACCTTC.

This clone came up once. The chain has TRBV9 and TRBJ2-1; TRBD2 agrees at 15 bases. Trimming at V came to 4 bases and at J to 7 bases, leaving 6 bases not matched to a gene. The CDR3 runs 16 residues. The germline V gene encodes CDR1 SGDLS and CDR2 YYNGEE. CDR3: CASSTGLAGGQNEQFF. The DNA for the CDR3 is TGTGCCAGCAGCACGGGACTAGCGGGGGGTCAGAATGAGCAGTTCTTC.

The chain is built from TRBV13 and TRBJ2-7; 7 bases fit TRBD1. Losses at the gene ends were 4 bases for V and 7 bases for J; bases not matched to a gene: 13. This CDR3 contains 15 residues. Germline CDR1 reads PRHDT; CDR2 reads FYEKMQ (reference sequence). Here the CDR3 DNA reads TGTGCCAGCAGCTCGAGACAGGGCTTCCTTTCTGAGCAGTACTTC. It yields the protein CASSSRQGFLSEQYF.

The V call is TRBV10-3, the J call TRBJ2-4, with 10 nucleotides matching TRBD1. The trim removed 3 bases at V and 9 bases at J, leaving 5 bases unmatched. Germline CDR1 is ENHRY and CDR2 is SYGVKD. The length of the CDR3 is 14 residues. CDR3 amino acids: CAISDGTGESIQYF. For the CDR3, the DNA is TGTGCCATCAGTGATGGGACAGGGGAGAGCATTCAGTACTTC.

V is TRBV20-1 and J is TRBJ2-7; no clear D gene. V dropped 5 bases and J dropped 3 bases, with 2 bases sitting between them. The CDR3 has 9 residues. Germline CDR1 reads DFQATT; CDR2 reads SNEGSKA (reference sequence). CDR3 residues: CSAGYEQYF. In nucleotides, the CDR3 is TGCAGTGCTGGCTACGAGCAGTACTTC.

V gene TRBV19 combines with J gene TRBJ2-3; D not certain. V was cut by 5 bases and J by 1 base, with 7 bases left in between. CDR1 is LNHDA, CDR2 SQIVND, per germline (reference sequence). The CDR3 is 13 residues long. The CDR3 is CASSPGRTDTQYF. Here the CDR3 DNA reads TGTGCCAGTAGTCCCGGTCGCACAGATACGCAGTATTTT.

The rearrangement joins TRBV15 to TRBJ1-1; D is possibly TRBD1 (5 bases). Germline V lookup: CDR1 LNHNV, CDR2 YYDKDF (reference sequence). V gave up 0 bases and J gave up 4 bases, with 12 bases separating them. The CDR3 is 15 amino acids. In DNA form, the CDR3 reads TGTGCCACCAGCAGAGATTGGGGGAGAGGCACTGAAGCTTTCTTT. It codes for CATSRDWGRGTEAFF.

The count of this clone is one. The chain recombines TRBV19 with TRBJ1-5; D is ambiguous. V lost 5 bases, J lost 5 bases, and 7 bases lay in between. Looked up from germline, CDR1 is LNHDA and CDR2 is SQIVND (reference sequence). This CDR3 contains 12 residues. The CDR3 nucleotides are TGTGCCAGTAGTTGGGGAGATCAGCCCCAGCATTTT. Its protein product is CASSWGDQPQHF.

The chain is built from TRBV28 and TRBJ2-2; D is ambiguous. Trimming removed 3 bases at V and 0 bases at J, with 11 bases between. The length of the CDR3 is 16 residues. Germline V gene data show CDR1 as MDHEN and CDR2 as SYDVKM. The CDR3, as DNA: TGTGCCAGCAGTTTTTCTGGACGGACGAACACCGGGGAGCTGTTTTTT. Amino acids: CASSFSGRTNTGELFF.

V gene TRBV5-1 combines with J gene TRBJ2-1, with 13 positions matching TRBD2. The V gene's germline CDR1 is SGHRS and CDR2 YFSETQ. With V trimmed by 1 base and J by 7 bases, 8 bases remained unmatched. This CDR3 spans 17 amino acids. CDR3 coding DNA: TGCGCCAGCAGCTTGAATCCACTAGCGGGGGGGCGGAATGAGCAGTTCTTC. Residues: CASSLNPLAGGRNEQFF.

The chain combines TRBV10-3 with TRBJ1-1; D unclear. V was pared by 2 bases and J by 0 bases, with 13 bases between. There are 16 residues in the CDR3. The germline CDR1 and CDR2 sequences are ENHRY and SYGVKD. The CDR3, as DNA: TGTGCCATCAGTGAGACCGATCGATTAGTGAACACTGAAGCTTTCTTT. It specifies CAISETDRLVNTEAFF.

The CDR3 nucleotides are TGTGCCAGCAGGGTAAATGGACAGGGGCTGTGGGACAATGAGCAGTTCTTC. Its protein is CASRVNGQGLWDNEQFF. This chain links TRBV27 with TRBJ2-1; 9 bases line up with TRBD1. The V gene's germline CDR1 is MNHEY and CDR2 SMNVEV (reference sequence). V trimming: 6 bases; J trimming: 5 bases; junction bases outside the gene matches: 14. The CDR3 length is 17 residues.

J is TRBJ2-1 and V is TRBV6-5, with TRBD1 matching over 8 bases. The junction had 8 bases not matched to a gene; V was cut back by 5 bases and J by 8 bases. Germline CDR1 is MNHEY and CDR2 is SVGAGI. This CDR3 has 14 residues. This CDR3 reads CASSLDRVVDEQFF. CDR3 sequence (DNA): TGTGCCAGCAGTCTGGACAGGGTGGTGGATGAGCAGTTCTTC.

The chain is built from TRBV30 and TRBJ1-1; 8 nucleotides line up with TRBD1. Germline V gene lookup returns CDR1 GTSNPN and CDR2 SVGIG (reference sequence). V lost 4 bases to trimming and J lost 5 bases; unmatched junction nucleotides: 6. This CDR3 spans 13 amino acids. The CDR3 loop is CAWMRQGRTEAFF. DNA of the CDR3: TGTGCCTGGATGAGACAGGGGAGGACTGAAGCTTTCTTT. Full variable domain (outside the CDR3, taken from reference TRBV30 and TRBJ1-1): SQTIHQWPATLVQPVGSPLSLECTVEGTSNPNLYWYRQAAGRGLQLLFYSVGIGQISSEVPQNLSASRPQDRQFILSSKKLLLSDSGFYLCAWMRQGRTEAFFGQGTRLTVV.

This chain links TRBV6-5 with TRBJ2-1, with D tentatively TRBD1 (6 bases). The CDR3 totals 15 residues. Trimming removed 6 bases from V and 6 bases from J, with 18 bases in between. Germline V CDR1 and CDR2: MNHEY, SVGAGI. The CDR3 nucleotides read TGTGCCAGCAGCAAGGGGGACAAGGGGGTCAATGAGCAGTTCTTC. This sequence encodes CASSKGDKGVNEQFF.